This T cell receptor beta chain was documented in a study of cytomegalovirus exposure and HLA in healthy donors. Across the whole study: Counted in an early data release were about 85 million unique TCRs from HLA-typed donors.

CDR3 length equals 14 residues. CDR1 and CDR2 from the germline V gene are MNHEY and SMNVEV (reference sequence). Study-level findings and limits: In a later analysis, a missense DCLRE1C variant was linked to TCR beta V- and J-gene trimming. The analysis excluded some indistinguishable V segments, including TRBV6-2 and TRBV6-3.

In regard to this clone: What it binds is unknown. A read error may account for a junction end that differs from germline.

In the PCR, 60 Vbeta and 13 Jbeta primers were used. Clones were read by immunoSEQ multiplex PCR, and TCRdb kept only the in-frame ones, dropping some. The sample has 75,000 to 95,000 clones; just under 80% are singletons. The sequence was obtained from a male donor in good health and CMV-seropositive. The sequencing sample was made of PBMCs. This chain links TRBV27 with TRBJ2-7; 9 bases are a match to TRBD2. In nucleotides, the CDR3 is TGTGCCAGCAGTTTAACGGGACTAGCCTACGAGCAGCACTTC. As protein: CASSLTGLAYEQHF.